One sample yielded the 11 T cell receptor beta chains listed below, sequenced in a study of cytomegalovirus exposure and HLA in healthy donors. PCR involved 60 Vbeta and 13 Jbeta primers. Assay used: immunoSEQ multiplex PCR; TCRdb lists only in-frame clones, some missing. The data hold over 200,000 clones, with around 85% observed a single time. Sequencing input: PBMCs. The origin of the receptors is a human donor in good health.

This chain uses TRBV7-3 with TRBJ1-1; maybe TRBD1 (5 bases). V was clipped by 0 bases and J by 7 bases, with 9 bases between them. This CDR3 spans 13 amino acids. Germline CDR1 reads SGHTA; CDR2 reads FQGTGA. The DNA of the CDR3 is TGTGCCAGCAGCTTAACCCCCAGGGATGAAGCTTTCTTT. It translates to CASSLTPRDEAFF. The whole variable domain, remainder taken from reference TRBV7-3 and TRBJ1-1, is GAGVSQTPSNKVTEKGKYVELRCDPISGHTALYWYRQSLGQGPEFLIYFQGTGAADDSGLPNDRFFAVRPEGSVSTLKIQRTERGDSAVYLCASSLTPRDEAFFGQGTRLTVV.

This clone was detected only a few times. V usage is TRBV7-3 and J usage is TRBJ2-1; the match to TRBD2 covers 11 bases. The CDR3 totals 16 residues. The V gene's germline CDR1 is SGHTA and CDR2 FQGTGA. V lost 5 bases and J lost 1; bases outside the gene matches: 4. The chain's CDR3 is CASSELAGVSYNEQFF. CDR3 nucleotide sequence: TGTGCCAGCAGCGAACTAGCGGGAGTATCCTACAATGAGCAGTTCTTC.

The chain couples TRBV6-1 to TRBJ2-2, with TRBD1 identical over 7 bases. CDR1 is MNHNS and CDR2 is SASEGT in the germline V gene. V was pared by 6 bases and J by 7 bases, with 8 bases of the junction left unmatched. The CDR3 has 14 amino acids. The CDR3 nucleotides are TGTGCCAGCAGGGAACCCGGACAGGTCGGGGAGCTGTTTTTT. This gives the protein CASREPGQVGELFF.

The chain combines TRBV4-1 with TRBJ2-4; D is possibly TRBD2 (6 bases). The germline V gene has CDR1 MGHRA and CDR2 YSYEKL. The CDR3 extends over 22 amino acids. V lost 1 base, J lost 0 bases, and 28 bases lay in between. This CDR3 is CASSQVWERTTGDPLAKNIQYF. In DNA form, the CDR3 reads TGCGCCAGCAGCCAAGTCTGGGAGCGAACCACGGGAGACCCTTTAGCCAAAAACATTCAGTACTTC.

The chain joins TRBV5-4 to TRBJ2-1; D is perhaps TRBD2 (5 bases). Germline loops: CDR1 SGHNT, CDR2 YYREEE (reference sequence). CDR3 length: 12 amino acids. V lost 3 bases, J lost 10 bases, and 11 bases lay in between. The CDR3 sequence is CASSSPRGEQFF. The CDR3 DNA reads TGTGCCAGCAGCTCTCCCCGCGGGGAGCAGTTCTTC.

Comments on this clone: Mismatch with germline at one junction end may stem from a read error. The J gene is TRBJ1-1, the V gene TRBV27; 8 bases are shared with TRBD1. The germline V gene encodes CDR1 MNHEY and CDR2 SMNVEV (reference sequence). The CDR3 is 12 amino acids. CDR3 nucleotides: TGTGCCAGCAGAGATTCCGGGACAGGTTCTGTCTTT. Translation: CASRDSGTGSVF.

This rearrangement joins TRBV13 to TRBJ1-1; D is unclear. From germline, CDR1 is PRHDT and CDR2 FYEKMQ (reference sequence). The CDR3 consists of 13 residues. Between the trimmed V and J ends, which lost 3 bases and 1 base, there was a span of 6 bases. The CDR3: CASSFPRNTEAFF. Here the CDR3 DNA reads TGTGCCAGCAGCTTCCCGCGGAACACTGAAGCTTTCTTT. Supplemented by reference TRBV13 and TRBJ1-1, the full variable domain reads AAGVIQSPRHLIKEKRETATLKCYPIPRHDTVYWYQQGPGQDPQFLISFYEKMQSDKGSIPDRFSAQQFSDYHSELNMSSLELGDSALYFCASSFPRNTEAFFGQGTRLTVV.

The chain employs TRBV28 and TRBJ2-5, with 7 bases that match TRBD1. This CDR3 contains 17 residues. CDR1 is MDHEN and CDR2 is SYDVKM in the germline V gene. J lost 2 bases, V lost 1 base, and 10 bases had no gene match. CDR3 sequence reads: CASSLSRGRGLQETQYF. The CDR3 nucleotides are TGTGCCAGCAGTTTATCCAGGGGGAGAGGTCTGCAAGAGACCCAGTACTTC.

J is TRBJ2-3 and V is TRBV27; 9 nucleotides align to TRBD2. The V gene end was trimmed by 7 bases and the J gene end by 2 bases; junction bases not matched to a gene: 10. This CDR3 is 16 amino acids long. Per germline, CDR1 MNHEY and CDR2 SMNVEV (reference sequence). The DNA for the CDR3 is TGTGCCAGCACTACGGTAGCGGGAGAATACACAGATACGCAGTATTTT. It encodes CASTTVAGEYTDTQYF.

V is TRBV4-1 and J is TRBJ1-2, with TRBD1 matching 8 bases. The germline CDR1 and CDR2 sequences are MGHRA and YSYEKL. V dropped 1 base and J dropped 4; count of bases not matched to a gene: 5. The CDR3 totals 15 residues. The CDR3 DNA reads as TGCGCCAGCAGCCAAGGTCCGACAGGGGTCTATGGCTACACCTTC. Amino acids: CASSQGPTGVYGYTF.

V and J are TRBV7-9 and TRBJ2-7; 7 bases are shared with TRBD2. Germline V lookup: CDR1 SEHNR, CDR2 FQNEAQ (reference sequence). The length of the CDR3 is 12 residues. CDR3 DNA sequence: TGTTCCTTTGGGACTATCGTCGCCGAGCAGTACTTC. It translates to CSFGTIVAEQYF.